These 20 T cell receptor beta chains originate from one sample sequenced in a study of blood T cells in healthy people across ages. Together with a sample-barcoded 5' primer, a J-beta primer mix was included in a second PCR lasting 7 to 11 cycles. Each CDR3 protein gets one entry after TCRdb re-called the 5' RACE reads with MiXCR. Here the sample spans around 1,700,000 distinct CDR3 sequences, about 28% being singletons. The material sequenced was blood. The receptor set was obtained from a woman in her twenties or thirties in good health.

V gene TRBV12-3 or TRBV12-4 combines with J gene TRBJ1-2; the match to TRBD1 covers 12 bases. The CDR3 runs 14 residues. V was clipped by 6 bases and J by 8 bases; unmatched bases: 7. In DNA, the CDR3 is TGTGCCAGCAGGGAATCCGGGACAGGGGGCGGCTACACCTTC. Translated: CASRESGTGGGYTF.

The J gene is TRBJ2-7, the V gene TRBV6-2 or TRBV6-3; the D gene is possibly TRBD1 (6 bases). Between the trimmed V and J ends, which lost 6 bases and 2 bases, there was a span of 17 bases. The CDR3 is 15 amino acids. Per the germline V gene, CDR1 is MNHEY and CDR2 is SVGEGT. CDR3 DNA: TGTGCCAGCAGCCTCCCAGGGGACATCCCCTACGAGCAGTACTTC. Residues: CASSLPGDIPYEQYF.

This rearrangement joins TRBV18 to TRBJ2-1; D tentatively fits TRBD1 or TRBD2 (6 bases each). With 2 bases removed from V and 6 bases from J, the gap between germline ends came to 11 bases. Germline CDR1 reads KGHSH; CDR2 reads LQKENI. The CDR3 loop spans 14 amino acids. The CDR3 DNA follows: TGTGCCAGCTCACCAAACTCGGGGGCCAATGAGCAGTTCTTC. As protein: CASSPNSGANEQFF.

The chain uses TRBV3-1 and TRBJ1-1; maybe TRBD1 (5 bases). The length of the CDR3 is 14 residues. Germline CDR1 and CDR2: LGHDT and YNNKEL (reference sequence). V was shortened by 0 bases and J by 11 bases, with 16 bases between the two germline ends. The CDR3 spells CASSQDGTGLGAFF. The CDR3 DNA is TGTGCCAGCAGCCAAGATGGGACCGGTCTCGGGGCTTTCTTT.

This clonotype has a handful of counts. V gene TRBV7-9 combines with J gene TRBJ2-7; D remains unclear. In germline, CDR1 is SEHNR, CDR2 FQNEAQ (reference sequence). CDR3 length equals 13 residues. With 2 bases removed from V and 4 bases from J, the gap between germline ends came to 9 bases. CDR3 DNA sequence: TGTGCCAGCAGCTTACCCCCTGTATACGAGCAGTACTTC. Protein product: CASSLPPVYEQYF.

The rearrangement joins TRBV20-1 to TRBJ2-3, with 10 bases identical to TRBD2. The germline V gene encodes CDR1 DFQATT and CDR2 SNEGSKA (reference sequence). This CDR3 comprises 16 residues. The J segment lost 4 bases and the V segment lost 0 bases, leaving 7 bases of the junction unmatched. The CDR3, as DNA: TGCAGTGCTAGAGATGCTTCAAGCGGGGGGGCAGATACGCAGTATTTT. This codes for CSARDASSGGADTQYF.

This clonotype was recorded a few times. The CDR3 nucleotides read TGTGCCAGCAGTCCCGACAGGGCACGAAGTAATGAAAAACTGTTTTTT. Translation: CASSPDRARSNEKLFF. This chain joins TRBV12-3 or TRBV12-4 and TRBJ1-4, with 7 positions matching TRBD1. The CDR3 is 16 amino acids. Trimming removed 5 bases from V and 4 bases from J; junction bases left unmatched: 10.

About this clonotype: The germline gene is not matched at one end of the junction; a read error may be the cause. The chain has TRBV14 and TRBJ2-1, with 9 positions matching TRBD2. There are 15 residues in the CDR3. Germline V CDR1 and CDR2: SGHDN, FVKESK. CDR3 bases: TGTGTCAGCAGCCAACTAGCGGGTCCCGACAATGAGCAGTTCTTC. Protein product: CVSSQLAGPDNEQFF.

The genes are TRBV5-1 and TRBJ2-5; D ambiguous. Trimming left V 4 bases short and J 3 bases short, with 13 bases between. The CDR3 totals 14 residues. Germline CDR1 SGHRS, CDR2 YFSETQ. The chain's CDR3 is CASSPHGNEETQYF. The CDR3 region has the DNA TGCGCCAGCAGCCCTCATGGAAACGAAGAGACCCAGTACTTC.

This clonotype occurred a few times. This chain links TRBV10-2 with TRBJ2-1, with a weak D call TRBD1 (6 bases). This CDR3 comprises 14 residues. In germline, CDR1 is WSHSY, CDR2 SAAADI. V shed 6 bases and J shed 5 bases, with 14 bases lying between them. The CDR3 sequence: CASSSTGVDNEQFF. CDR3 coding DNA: TGCGCCAGCAGCTCGACAGGAGTAGACAATGAGCAGTTCTTC.

In DNA, the CDR3 is TGTGCCAGCAGTTACTCGAAATCGTACGGCTTGGGGCAAGAGACCCAGTACTTC. Its translation is CASSYSKSYGLGQETQYF. The chain recombines TRBV6-5 with TRBJ2-5; D call uncertain. The CDR3 loop spans 18 amino acids. Trimming pared 0 bases from V and 2 bases from J, leaving 19 bases between. Germline V gene sequence: CDR1 MNHEY, CDR2 SVGAGI.

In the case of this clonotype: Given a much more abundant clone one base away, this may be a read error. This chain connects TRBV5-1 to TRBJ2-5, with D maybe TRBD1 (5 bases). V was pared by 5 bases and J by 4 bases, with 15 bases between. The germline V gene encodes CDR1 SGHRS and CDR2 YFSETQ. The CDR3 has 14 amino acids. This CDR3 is CASRSGQVGETQYF. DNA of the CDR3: TGCGCCAGCAGATCAGGGCAGGTGGGAGAGACCCAGTACTTC.

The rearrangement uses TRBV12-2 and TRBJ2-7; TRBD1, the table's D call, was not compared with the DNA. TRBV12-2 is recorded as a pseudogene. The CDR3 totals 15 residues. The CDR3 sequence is CASRPLDRSADEQYF. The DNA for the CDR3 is TGTGCAAGTCGCCCGCTGGACAGAAGCGCAGACGAGCAGTACTTC.

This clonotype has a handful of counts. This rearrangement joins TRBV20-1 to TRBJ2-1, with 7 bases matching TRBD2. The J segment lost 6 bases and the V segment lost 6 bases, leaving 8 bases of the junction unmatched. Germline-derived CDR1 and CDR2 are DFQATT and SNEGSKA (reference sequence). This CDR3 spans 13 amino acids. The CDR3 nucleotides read TGCAGTGCCCCCGACCGGACTAGCAATGAGCAGTTCTTC. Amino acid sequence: CSAPDRTSNEQFF.

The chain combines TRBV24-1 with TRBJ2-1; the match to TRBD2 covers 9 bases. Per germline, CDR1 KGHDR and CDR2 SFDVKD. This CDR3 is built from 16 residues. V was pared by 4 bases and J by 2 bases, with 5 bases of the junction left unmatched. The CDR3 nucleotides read TGTGCCACCAGTGACCCTAGCGGGGAAGCCTACAATGAGCAGTTCTTC. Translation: CATSDPSGEAYNEQFF.

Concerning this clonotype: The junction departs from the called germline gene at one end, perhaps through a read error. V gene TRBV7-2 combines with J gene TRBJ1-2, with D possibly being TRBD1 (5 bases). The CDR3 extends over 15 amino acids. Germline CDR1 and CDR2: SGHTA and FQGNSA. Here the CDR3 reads CAISPPPRGSYGYTF. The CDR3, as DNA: TGTGCCATCAGCCCCCCTCCTAGGGGTTCCTATGGCTACACCTTC. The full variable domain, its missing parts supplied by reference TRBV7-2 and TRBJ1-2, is GAGVSQSPSNKVTEKGKDVELRCDPISGHTALYWYRQSLGQGLEFLIYFQGNSAPDKSGLPSDRFSAERTGGSVSTLTIQRTQQEDSAVYLCAISPPPRGSYGYTFGSGTRLTVV.

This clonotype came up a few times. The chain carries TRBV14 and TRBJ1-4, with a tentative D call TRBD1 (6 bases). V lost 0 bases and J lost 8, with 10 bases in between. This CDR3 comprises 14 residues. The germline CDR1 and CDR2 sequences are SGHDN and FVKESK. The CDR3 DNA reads TGTGCCAGCAGCCAAGATCAGGGGCGGGAAAAACTGTTTTTT. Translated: CASSQDQGREKLFF.

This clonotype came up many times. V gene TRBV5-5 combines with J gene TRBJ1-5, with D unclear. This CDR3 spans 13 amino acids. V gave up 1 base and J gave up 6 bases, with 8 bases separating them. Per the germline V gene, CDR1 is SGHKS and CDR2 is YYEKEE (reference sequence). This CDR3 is CASSLLTGQPQHF. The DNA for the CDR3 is TGTGCCAGCAGCTTGTTAACTGGTCAGCCCCAGCATTTT.

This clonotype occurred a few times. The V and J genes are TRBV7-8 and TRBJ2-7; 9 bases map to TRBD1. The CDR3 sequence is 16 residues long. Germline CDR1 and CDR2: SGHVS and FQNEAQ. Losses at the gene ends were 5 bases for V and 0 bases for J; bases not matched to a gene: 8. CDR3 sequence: CASSPRQGVVSYEQYF. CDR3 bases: TGTGCCAGCAGCCCGAGACAGGGGGTAGTCTCCTACGAGCAGTACTTC. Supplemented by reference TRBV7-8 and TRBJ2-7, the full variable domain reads GAGVSQSPRYKVAKRGQDVALRCDPISGHVSLFWYQQALGQGPEFLTYFQNEAQLDKSGLPSDRFFAERPEGSVSTLKIQRTQQEDSAVYLCASSPRQGVVSYEQYFGPGTRLTVT.

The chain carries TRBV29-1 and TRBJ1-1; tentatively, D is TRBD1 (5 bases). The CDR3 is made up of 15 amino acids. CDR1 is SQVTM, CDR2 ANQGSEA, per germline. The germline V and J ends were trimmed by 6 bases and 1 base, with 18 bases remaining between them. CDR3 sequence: CSVTRDGGRNTEAFF. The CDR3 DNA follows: TGCAGCGTCACCCGGGATGGGGGTCGGAACACTGAAGCTTTCTTT.